Listed here are 16 T cell receptor beta chains from one sample, sequenced in a study of T cells in Graves' hyperthyroidism and ophthalmopathy. TCR beta CDR3 regions were amplified from RNA. The TCR CDR3 was amplified in a first-round RT-PCR using the HTBI primer set. TCRdb reprocessed the multiplex PCR reads via MiXCR and lists one record per CDR3 protein. The sample has 560,000 or so distinct CDR3 sequences; 46% are singletons. The source material was peripheral blood or thyroid tissue (not recorded which). The receptors were sampled from a young woman with Graves' hyperthyroidism.

This clonotype has a handful of counts. Relative to the germline gene, one junction end is altered; a read error may explain this. The chain combines TRBV10-3 with TRBJ1-6; D is unresolved. This CDR3 region has 15 residues. Looked up from germline, CDR1 is ENHRY and CDR2 is SYGVKD. The CDR3 DNA is TGTGCCAGCAGTGTACGACTCGATCCTAATTCACCCCTCCACTTT. Translation gives CASSVRLDPNSPLHF.

This chain connects TRBV9 to TRBJ2-7, with 7 bases that match TRBD1. The CDR3 covers 15 residues. J gave up 0 bases and V 0 bases, and 3 bases lay outside the gene matches. The germline CDR1 and CDR2 sequences are SGDLS and YYNGEE. The CDR3 loop is CASSVGDSLSYEQYF. The DNA of the CDR3 is TGTGCCAGCAGCGTAGGGGACAGCCTCTCCTACGAGCAGTACTTC.

This clonotype was seen once. The chain uses TRBV7-2 and TRBJ2-7; TRBD1 matches 10 bases. V shed 5 bases, J shed 3 bases, and the junction held 4 bases outside the gene matches. Looked up from germline, CDR1 is SGHTA and CDR2 is FQGNSA. The CDR3 is 14 residues long. In DNA, the CDR3 is TGTGCCAGCAGCCACCGGACAGGGGGCTACGAGCAGTACTTC. Amino acids: CASSHRTGGYEQYF.

In its sample, this clonotype was seen many times. This chain joins TRBV7-8 and TRBJ1-2; possibly TRBD1 for D (5 bases). Trimming removed 5 bases from V and 4 bases from J, with 14 bases in between. CDR1 is SGHVS, CDR2 FQNEAQ, per germline. The CDR3 loop spans 14 amino acids. CDR3 DNA sequence: TGTGCCAGCAGCAGTGACCCAGACAGCTATGGCTACACCTTC. Its protein product is CASSSDPDSYGYTF. Drawing the rest from reference TRBV7-8 and TRBJ1-2, the complete variable domain is GAGVSQSPRYKVAKRGQDVALRCDPISGHVSLFWYQQALGQGPEFLTYFQNEAQLDKSGLPSDRFFAERPEGSVSTLKIQRTQQEDSAVYLCASSSDPDSYGYTFGSGTRLTVV.

On this clonotype: The CDR3 carries no conserved terminal phenylalanine or tryptophan, so it likely arises from a read error. Because the CDR3's place on the DNA is in doubt, the DNA is left out and the CDR3 is given as listed by TCRdb. This chain uses TRBV11-2 with TRBJ1-3; no DNA check was done on the table's D call, TRBD1. Germline CDR1 and CDR2: SGHAT and FQNNGV. The CDR3 is 10 amino acids long, termini counted. The CDR3: CASSGNRDTN.

This clonotype has more than one count but fewer than ten. The chain couples TRBV9 to TRBJ1-1, with D possibly matching TRBD1 (6 bases). Trimming took 2 bases from V and 1 from J, leaving 9 bases between them. The CDR3 sequence is 14 residues long. Germline CDR1 and CDR2: SGDLS and YYNGEE. In DNA form, the CDR3 reads TGTGCCAGCAGCGTGGTGGACAGGAACACTGAAGCTTTCTTT. It encodes CASSVVDRNTEAFF.

This clonotype was observed a few times. J is TRBJ1-4 and V is TRBV7-2; D gene uncertain. Germline V gives CDR1 SGHTA, CDR2 FQGNSA. V was clipped by 1 base and J by 5 bases, with 14 bases between them. The CDR3 has 16 amino acids. This CDR3 reads CASSLVVRQINEKLFF. The DNA of the CDR3 is TGTGCCAGCAGCTTAGTAGTCCGTCAGATCAATGAAAAACTGTTTTTT.

This clonotype was observed at least ten times. The J gene is TRBJ1-1, the V gene TRBV7-9; possibly TRBD1 for D (5 bases). Trimming took off 2 bases at V and 3 bases at J, with 10 bases between the two ends. The CDR3 sequence is 14 residues long. Germline V lookup: CDR1 SEHNR, CDR2 FQNEAQ (reference sequence). CDR3 region: CASSLFRDDTEAFF. For the CDR3, the DNA is TGTGCCAGCAGCTTATTCAGGGACGACACTGAAGCTTTCTTT. Using reference TRBV7-9 and TRBJ1-1 for the parts outside the CDR3, the full variable domain is DTGVSQNPRHKITKRGQNVTFRCDPISEHNRLYWYRQTLGQGPEFLTYFQNEAQLEKSRLLSDRFSAERPKGSFSTLEIQRTEQGDSAMYLCASSLFRDDTEAFFGQGTRLTVV.

This clonotype turned up a few times. The J gene is TRBJ1-1, the V gene TRBV2; D unresolved. Trimming stripped 8 bases from V and 0 bases from J, with 16 bases between. CDR1 is SNHLY, CDR2 FYNNEI, per germline. This CDR3 has 15 residues. The CDR3 here is CASRPWARMNTEAFF. Here the CDR3 DNA reads TGTGCCAGCCGCCCCTGGGCCAGAATGAACACTGAAGCTTTCTTT.

The chain is built from TRBV10-3 and TRBJ1-2; D gene unclear. Germline V gene lookup returns CDR1 ENHRY and CDR2 SYGVKD. The V gene lost 0 bases and the J gene lost 1 base, with 12 bases spanning the gap. This CDR3 is built from 16 residues. CDR3 sequence: CAISESTEFFNYGYTF. In DNA form, the CDR3 reads TGTGCCATCAGTGAGTCGACCGAATTTTTTAACTATGGCTACACCTTC.

On this clonotype itself: A much bigger clone sits one base away, suggesting this may be a read error. The CDR3: CATSRDGANDGYTF. CDR3 DNA: TGTGCCACCAGCAGAGATGGGGCAAATGATGGCTACACCTTC. The V and J genes are TRBV15 and TRBJ1-2, with D possibly being TRBD1 (5 bases). V was clipped by 0 bases and J by 6 bases, with 11 bases between them. Germline CDR1 is LNHNV and CDR2 is YYDKDF (reference sequence). This CDR3 is 14 amino acids long.

In this sample, this clonotype turned up many times. The chain has TRBV25-1 and TRBJ1-4; 7 bases align to TRBD1. The trim removed 6 bases at V and 4 bases at J, leaving 5 bases unmatched. Germline CDR1 is MGHDK and CDR2 is SYGVNS. The CDR3 length is 14 residues. CDR3 sequence reads: CASRETGSNEKLFF. CDR3 DNA: TGTGCCAGCAGAGAGACAGGGAGTAATGAAAAACTGTTTTTT.

This clonotype has ten or more counts. The chain combines TRBV29-1 with TRBJ2-2; D gene unclear. With 4 bases removed from V and 0 bases from J, the gap between germline ends came to 9 bases. Germline-derived CDR1 and CDR2 are SQVTM and ANQGSEA. The CDR3 is 14 amino acids. The CDR3 bases are TGCAGCGTTGGGCGAAACGCGAACACCGGGGAGCTGTTTTTT. Translating it yields CSVGRNANTGELFF.

V and J are TRBV12-3 or TRBV12-4 and TRBJ2-6, with D hard to call. The germline V and J ends were trimmed by 8 bases and 1 base, with 9 bases remaining between them. This CDR3 has 14 amino acids. The CDR3 sequence: CASHTSSGANVLTF. The CDR3 coding sequence is TGTGCCAGCCACACTTCTTCTGGGGCCAACGTCCTGACTTTC.

The rearrangement links TRBV2 to TRBJ1-5; D ambiguous. V dropped 9 bases and J dropped 4 bases, with 16 bases sitting between them. Looked up from germline, CDR1 is SNHLY and CDR2 is FYNNEI. The CDR3 length is 14 residues. The CDR3 protein is CASLATGGNQPQHF. As DNA, the CDR3 is TGTGCCAGTCTTGCAACCGGTGGAAATCAGCCCCAGCATTTT.

The chain couples TRBV10-3 to TRBJ2-7; D is unclear. The germline V and J ends were trimmed by 5 bases and 2 bases, with 13 bases remaining between them. CDR1 and CDR2 from the germline V gene are ENHRY and SYGVKD. This CDR3 is built from 14 residues. CDR3 residues: CAISTSTAAYEQYF. In DNA, the CDR3 is TGTGCCATCAGTACTTCCACCGCAGCCTACGAGCAGTACTTC.